A selection of T cell receptor beta chains follows, all from one sample in a study of shared clonotypes between healthy human individuals. Sequencing was performed with immunoSEQ multiplex PCR; in TCRdb, only in-frame clones are kept and a portion is missing. The table records about 1.1 million clones, roughly 80% of them present only once. The sample taken for sequencing was memory CD4+ T cells from PBMCs. These receptors were obtained from a young man in good health. Some clones in this sample may be carry-over from other donors' samples. Each CDR3 is given with its conserved first and last residue. The D gene is left open where the match is weak. Some rows have no size entry. The others give once, few or many, or a class for an expanded clone.

J,size,D,V,CDR3,DNA
TRBJ2-3,NA,NA,TRBV6-1,CASSERTGASTDTQYF,TGTGCCAGCAGTGAACGTACCGGGGCTAGCACAGATACGCAGTATTTT
TRBJ1-5,NA,NA,TRBV7-2,CASSQTGNQPQHF,TGTGCCAGCAGCCAGACGGGAAATCAGCCCCAGCATTTT
TRBJ1-4,once,TRBD1,TRBV9,CASSVGGTGKEKLFF,TGTGCCAGCAGCGTAGGGGGGACAGGGAAGGAAAAACTGTTTTTT
TRBJ2-2,NA,TRBD2,TRBV7-2,CASSLGSGSVAGELFF,TGTGCCAGCAGCTTGGGTAGCGGGTCCGTTGCAGGGGAGCTGTTTTTT
TRBJ2-7,few,TRBD1,TRBV29-1,CSVDDRDKQYF,TGCAGCGTTGACGACAGGGACAAGCAGTACTTC
TRBJ1-2,many,NA,TRBV28,CASSLAGRGYTF,TGTGCCAGCAGTTTAGCCGGGCGCGGCTACACCTTC
TRBJ2-7,NA,NA,TRBV30,CAWSVLRGSPREQYF,TGTGCCTGGAGTGTACTAAGGGGGTCCCCTAGGGAGCAGTACTTC
TRBJ1-2,NA,NA,TRBV7-2,CASSLVWGRDGYTF,TGTGCCAGCAGCTTAGTATGGGGGCGCGACGGCTACACCTTC
TRBJ2-2,NA,NA,TRBV6-6,CASRTSTNTGELFF,TGTGCCAGCAGGACATCAACGAACACCGGGGAGCTGTTTTTT
TRBJ2-7,few,TRBD2,TRBV28,CASETSGTGEQYF,TGTGCCAGCGAGACTAGCGGGACTGGGGAGCAGTACTTC
TRBJ2-5,NA,NA,TRBV6-1,CASSEVGGGETQYF,TGTGCCAGCAGTGAAGTCGGAGGGGGAGAGACCCAGTACTTC
TRBJ2-1,NA,NA,TRBV27,CASRDDGSRYEQFF,TGTGCCAGCAGGGATGACGGGAGCAGGTATGAGCAGTTCTTC
TRBJ1-4,once,NA,TRBV6-5,CATRAKGPTNEKLFF,TGTGCCACTCGCGCCAAGGGCCCAACTAATGAAAAACTGTTTTTT
TRBJ2-3,NA,NA,TRBV5-4,CASSGDPRGSDTQYF,TGTGCCAGCAGCGGGGACCCCAGGGGCTCAGATACGCAGTATTTT
TRBJ2-2,NA,NA,TRBV7-9,CASSLRDFNTGELFF,TGTGCCAGCAGCTTGCGAGACTTTAACACCGGGGAGCTGTTTTTT
TRBJ1-2,few,TRBD1,TRBV28,CASSTGQGLIRPYGYTF,TGTGCCAGCAGTACCGGACAGGGTCTAATCCGGCCATATGGCTACACCTTC
TRBJ2-2,few,NA,TRBV6-1,CGTRRVGGTGELFF,TGTGGCACCCGCAGGGTAGGGGGCACCGGGGAGCTGTTTTTT
TRBJ1-2,NA,NA,TRBV2,CASRGDFYGYTF,TGTGCCAGCAGGGGGGACTTCTATGGCTACACCTTC
TRBJ2-3,NA,TRBD2,TRBV23-1,CASSHRRGGGLAGGSTDTQYF,TGCGCCAGCAGTCACCGCCGAGGAGGGGGACTAGCGGGAGGGAGCACAGATACGCAGTATTTT
TRBJ1-4,NA,NA,TRBV4-2,CASSRGTDNEKLFF,TGTGCCAGCAGCCGGGGGACCGATAATGAAAAACTGTTTTTT
TRBJ2-7,NA,NA,TRBV4-2,CASSQDRANSYEQYF,TGTGCCAGCAGCCAAGACAGGGCGAACTCCTACGAGCAGTACTTC
TRBJ2-1,NA,NA,TRBV6-1,CASTAYSSYNEQFF,TGTGCCAGCACGGCATACAGCTCCTACAATGAGCAGTTCTTC
TRBJ2-7,NA,TRBD2,TRBV10-3,CAISGEGGAVDKGKFYEQYF,TGTGCCATCAGTGGGGAGGGAGGCGCCGTGGATAAAGGGAAATTCTACGAGCAGTACTTC
TRBJ2-3,few,TRBD2,TRBV29-1,CSVEDQGTILAPFTDTQYF,TGCAGCGTTGAAGATCAAGGCACGATACTAGCGCCCTTCACAGATACGCAGTATTTT
TRBJ2-2,NA,NA,TRBV5-1,CASKGQNTGELFF,TGCGCCAGCAAGGGACAGAACACCGGGGAGCTGTTTTTT
TRBJ2-2,NA,NA,TRBV7-7,CASSDDRGEGTGELFF,TGTGCCAGCAGCGATGACAGAGGGGAAGGCACCGGGGAGCTGTTTTTT
TRBJ2-2,NA,NA,TRBV5-1,CASSLALGGPGELFF,TGCGCCAGCAGCTTGGCCCTCGGGGGGCCCGGGGAGCTGTTTTTC
TRBJ2-7,NA,TRBD2,TRBV27,CASRKAGGPSEQYF,TGTGCCAGCAGGAAAGCGGGAGGGCCATCCGAGCAGTACTTC
TRBJ2-2,NA,TRBD1,TRBV7-2,CASRAGTGRAGELFF,TGTGCCAGCAGAGCCGGGACAGGGAGGGCCGGGGAGCTGTTTTTT
TRBJ2-5,NA,NA,TRBV5-1,CASSFGTSQETQYF,TGCGCCAGCAGCTTTGGGACCTCACAAGAGACCCAGTACTTC
TRBJ1-2,NA,NA,TRBV11-2,CASSRSGANYGYTF,TGTGCCAGCAGCAGGTCAGGCGCTAACTATGGCTACACCTTC
TRBJ2-7,NA,TRBD1,TRBV5-1,CASSSGTGGNEQYF,TGCGCCAGCAGCTCCGGGACAGGGGGTAACGAGCAGTACTTC
TRBJ2-1,NA,TRBD2,TRBV4-1,CASSQDVLAAQQFF,TGCGCCAGCAGCCAAGATGTACTAGCGGCCCAGCAGTTCTTC
TRBJ1-1,NA,NA,TRBV18,CASYQTQNTEAFF,TGTGCCAGCTATCAGACCCAGAACACTGAAGCTTTCTTT
TRBJ2-6,NA,NA,TRBV7-2,CASSLGPGANVLTF,TGTGCCAGCAGCTTAGGACCTGGGGCCAACGTCCTGACTTTC
TRBJ2-1,NA,TRBD2,TRBV7-6,CASSLGLAGTYNEQFF,TGTGCCAGCAGCTTAGGACTAGCGGGCACCTACAATGAGCAGTTCTTC
TRBJ1-2,NA,NA,TRBV2,CASRPTPNYGYTF,TGTGCCAGCAGACCGACACCTAACTATGGCTACACCTTC
TRBJ1-2,NA,TRBD1,TRBV4-1,CASSQPGGGYGYTF,TGCGCCAGCAGCCAACCAGGGGGAGGCTATGGCTACACCTTC
TRBJ1-3,NA,NA,TRBV7-2,CASSLVGGNSGNTIYF,TGTGCCAGCAGCTTAGTTGGGGGGAACTCTGGAAACACCATATATTTT
TRBJ2-7,NA,NA,TRBV5-8,CASSGGQSWDEQYF,TGTGCCAGCAGCGGAGGACAGTCCTGGGACGAGCAGTACTTC
TRBJ2-5,few,NA,TRBV7-2,CASSLGIGYETQYF,TGTGCCAGCAGCCTCGGGATCGGGTACGAGACCCAGTACTTC